A selection of T cell receptor beta chains follows, all from one sample in a study of long-term antiretroviral therapy in people with HIV. Here immunoSEQ multiplex PCR was the method, and the copy in TCRdb shows in-frame clones only, minus some. Counted here are around 24,000 clones, under 85% occurring once; the ten biggest clones make up roughly a quarter. This specimen consisted of unsorted PBMCs, obtained 0.4 years after starting antiretroviral therapy. Receptors originate from a man aged 50-59 years with HIV. Both conserved end residues are part of each CDR3.

>TRBV5-4|14
CASSLGQGNYEQYF
>TRBV9|15
CASSPSPGNTGELFF
>TRBV5-6|17
CASSTALYRQGSYEQYF
>TRBV7-2|13
CASRGGGAYEQFF
>TRBV4-3|15
CASSQSDGGRTEAFF
>TRBV6-5|15
CASSLRTGGARSYTF
>TRBV28|12
CASISSGNTIYF
>TRBV4-2|15
CASSRGTGDNSEQFF
>TRBV6-6|13
CASSADSKGGYTF
>TRBV7-9|16
CASSLVGGAAGNTIYF
>TRBV4-1|14
CASSPRQGSDEQYF
>TRBV5-6|11
CASSIQETQYF
>TRBV18|17
CASSRSPLGVVPYEQYF